This TCR beta chain came from a study of T-cell memory formation after mild COVID-19. The wider study: TCR clusters were mostly donor specific.

Study-wide results and limits: Cross-reactive memory apparently joined, as some responding clones appeared in pre-infection memory.

This CDR3 is built from 12 residues. Germline values: CDR1 DFQATT, CDR2 SNEGSKA (reference sequence). Between the trimmed V and J ends, which lost 6 bases and 12 bases, there was a span of 21 bases. As to this clonotype: Its antigen is still unknown.

UMIs and sample barcodes were carried by the TCR alpha and TCR beta cDNA libraries that 5'RACE produced using constant-segment primers. TCRdb re-called the 5' RACE reads with MiXCR, one entry per CDR3 protein. Counted here are hundreds of thousands of distinct CDR3 sequences, roughly 15% occurring once; the ten biggest clones make up about 20%. The source material was PBMCs or a T cell subset sorted from them (not recorded which). The TCR sequence derives from a man between 18 and 35 years old who had mild COVID-19 (a few samples of this study predate the infection). Cell type and time point are not known. The chain carries TRBV20-1 and TRBJ2-7, with D unresolved. CDR3 sequence: CSAVLTPFEPYV. The CDR3 DNA reads TGCAGTGCAGTCCTTACACCCTTCGAACCGTACGTC.